The 20 T cell receptor beta chains below were found in one sample sequenced in a study of T cell responses to AZD1222 COVID-19 vaccine. Produced via immunoSEQ multiplex PCR; TCRdb's table is partial and in-frame only. The sample lists tens of thousands of clones; 84% were seen once. Here the sequenced sample was peripheral blood, taken on day 0 of AZD1222 vaccination. The receptors were gathered from an adult in good health.

This clone was seen only a few times. The rearrangement joins TRBV10-2 to TRBJ1-6; D call uncertain. Trimming took 6 bases from V and 11 from J, leaving 14 bases between them. CDR1 and CDR2 from the germline V gene are WSHSY and SAAADI. This CDR3 has 13 residues. The CDR3 protein is CASRRQAGAPLHF. The CDR3 DNA reads TGCGCCAGCAGAAGGCAGGCTGGGGCACCCCTCCACTTT.

This clone is labeled as medium-sized. The rearrangement joins TRBV5-1 to TRBJ2-1; 12 nucleotides line up with TRBD2. V dropped 0 bases and J dropped 8; count of bases not matched to a gene: 12. The CDR3 is 18 amino acids. Germline V gives CDR1 SGHRS, CDR2 YFSETQ. DNA for the CDR3: TGCGCCAGCAGCTTGGCCACAGCTAGCGGGGGGGCCCCCTATGAGCAGTTCTTC. As protein: CASSLATASGGAPYEQFF.

J is TRBJ2-3 and V is TRBV6-2 or TRBV6-3; D not certain. V was clipped by 5 bases and J by 6 bases, with 9 bases between them. The CDR3 contains 12 residues. Germline assignment: CDR1 MNHEY and CDR2 SVGEGT. The CDR3 loop is CASSPSSDTQYF. CDR3 nucleotide sequence: TGTGCCAGCAGTCCGAGCTCGGATACGCAGTATTTT.

The chain links TRBV6-5 to TRBJ1-3, with 7 bases aligning to TRBD1. CDR3 length: 14 residues. V shed 2 bases and J 2 bases; nucleotides not matched to a gene: 0. Per the germline V gene, CDR1 is MNHEY and CDR2 is SVGAGI. The CDR3 bases are TGTGCCAGCAGTTACGGGACAGCTGGAAACACCATATATTTT. Translation gives CASSYGTAGNTIYF.

Written as DNA, the CDR3 is TGTGCCATCAGTGACTTACAGGGGACTGGAAACACCATATATTTT. Amino acids: CAISDLQGTGNTIYF. The chain joins TRBV10-3 to TRBJ1-3, with 7 nucleotides matching TRBD1. After removal of 3 bases from V and 2 bases from J, the junction contained 4 bases not matched to a gene. Germline-derived CDR1 and CDR2 are ENHRY and SYGVKD. The CDR3 consists of 15 residues.

The chain employs TRBV11-2 and TRBJ1-2, with TRBD1 matching over 9 bases. The CDR3 is 13 amino acids. V lost 2 bases to trimming and J lost 6 bases; unmatched junction nucleotides: 1. CDR1 and CDR2 from the germline V gene are SGHAT and FQNNGV. CDR3 coding DNA: TGTGCCAGCAGCTTAACAGGGGGCGATGGCTACACCTTC. Its protein product is CASSLTGGDGYTF.

This clone was picked up one time. The V call is TRBV18, the J call TRBJ2-3; 12 bases fit TRBD2. Germline CDR1 and CDR2: KGHSH and LQKENI. The CDR3 is made up of 17 amino acids. Trimming at V came to 3 bases and at J to 0 bases, leaving 4 bases not matched to a gene. The CDR3: CASSPASGGASTDTQYF. DNA for the CDR3: TGTGCCAGCTCACCTGCTAGCGGGGGGGCTAGCACAGATACGCAGTATTTT.

This clone was picked up one time. This chain connects TRBV6-1 to TRBJ1-6; no reliable D call. CDR3 size: 13 residues. V was shortened by 5 bases and J by 9 bases, with 11 bases between the two germline ends. Germline CDR1 reads MNHNS; CDR2 reads SASEGT. This CDR3 is CASSIMVSSPLHF. The CDR3 DNA reads TGTGCCAGCAGTATAATGGTCAGTTCACCCCTCCACTTT.

V gene TRBV9 combines with J gene TRBJ2-7; 10 nucleotides match TRBD1. CDR1 is SGDLS, CDR2 YYNGEE, per germline. This CDR3 region has 14 residues. Trimming cost V 4 bases and J 4 bases; bases outside gene matches: 5. CDR3 DNA sequence: TGTGCCAGCAGCAAAGAGGGACAGGGGTACGAGCAGTACTTC. Translating it yields CASSKEGQGYEQYF. The entire variable domain, with the rest obtained from reference TRBV9 and TRBJ2-7, is as follows: DSGVTQTPKHLITATGQRVTLRCSPRSGDLSVYWYQQSLDQGLQFLIQYYNGEERAKGNILERFSAQQFPDLHSELNLSSLELGDSALYFCASSKEGQGYEQYFGPGTRLTVT.

V is TRBV5-1 and J is TRBJ2-3; 9 nucleotides match TRBD1. Trimming took 3 bases from V and 1 from J; bases not matched to a gene: 3. Per germline, CDR1 SGHRS and CDR2 YFSETQ. CDR3 length: 15 residues. CDR3 sequence: CASSYRGLGTDTQYF. The DNA for the CDR3 is TGCGCCAGCAGCTACAGGGGGCTAGGCACAGATACGCAGTATTTT.

The chain employs TRBV10-3 and TRBJ2-6, with D unclear. Trimming left V 2 bases short and J 0 bases short, with 2 bases between. CDR3 length: 14 amino acids. Germline V gives CDR1 ENHRY, CDR2 SYGVKD. Here the CDR3 reads CAISEPSGANVLTF. The CDR3 DNA is TGTGCCATCAGTGAGCCCTCTGGGGCCAACGTCCTGACTTTC.

The V gene is TRBV21-1, the J gene TRBJ1-1. TRBV21-1 is listed as a pseudogene. The CDR3 loop spans 20 amino acids. Here the CDR3 reads CASSKVVIWGALTLCTEAFF. The CDR3 DNA is TGTGCCAGCAGCAAAGTTGTAATATGGGGGGCCCTTACCTTGTGCACTGAAGCTTTCTTT.

The chain uses TRBV2 and TRBJ1-6; 7 bases are a match to TRBD1. Germline CDR1 SNHLY, CDR2 FYNNEI. Trimming took 10 bases from V and 0 from J; bases not matched to a gene: 6. The CDR3 contains 15 residues. CDR3 residues: CANSGGSSYNSPLHF. DNA of the CDR3: TGTGCCAACTCAGGGGGGAGCTCCTATAATTCACCCCTCCACTTT. Supplemented by reference TRBV2 and TRBJ1-6, the full variable domain reads EPEVTQTPSHQVTQMGQEVILRCVPISNHLYFYWYRQILGQKVEFLVSFYNNEISEKSEIFDDQFSVERPDGSNFTLKIRSTKLEDSAMYFCANSGGSSYNSPLHFGNGTRLTVT.

This clone was recorded once. The V and J genes are TRBV10-2 and TRBJ1-1; D ambiguous. Germline CDR1 WSHSY, CDR2 SAAADI. V gave up 4 bases and J gave up 0 bases, with 6 bases separating them. The CDR3 consists of 13 residues. This CDR3 is CASSVGMNTEAFF. CDR3 sequence (DNA): TGCGCCAGCAGTGTAGGGATGAACACTGAAGCTTTCTTT.

The J gene is TRBJ1-1, the V gene TRBV11-2, with TRBD1 matching over 8 bases. There are 16 residues in the CDR3. J gave up 4 bases and V 0 bases, and 7 bases lay outside the gene matches. The germline V gene encodes CDR1 SGHAT and CDR2 FQNNGV. CDR3 sequence reads: CASSLDQGAVSTEAFF. CDR3 coding DNA: TGTGCCAGCAGCTTAGACCAGGGGGCGGTTAGCACTGAAGCTTTCTTT.

The V gene is TRBV2, the J gene TRBJ1-4; the D gene is possibly TRBD1 (5 bases). V was pared by 8 bases and J by 8 bases, with 18 bases between. The germline gives CDR1 SNHLY, CDR2 FYNNEI. CDR3 size: 14 residues. CDR3 protein: CASGAGPWGEKLFF. CDR3 coding DNA: TGTGCCAGCGGGGCCGGGCCTTGGGGAGAAAAACTGTTTTTT.

The rearrangement joins TRBV7-9 to TRBJ2-2; D may be TRBD1 or TRBD2 (5 bases each). The germline V gene encodes CDR1 SEHNR and CDR2 FQNEAQ (reference sequence). Trimming left V 7 bases short and J 6 bases short, with 18 bases between. CDR3 length: 15 residues. The CDR3 spells CASTPRGPSPGELFF. The DNA of the CDR3 is TGTGCCAGCACCCCACGGGGACCCTCCCCCGGGGAGCTGTTTTTT.

The chain carries TRBV7-2 and TRBJ1-1, with D perhaps matching TRBD1 (5 bases). The CDR3 runs to 16 residues. Germline lookup yields CDR1 SGHTA and CDR2 FQGNSA. V gave up 5 bases and J gave up 0 bases, with 16 bases separating them. The CDR3 sequence is CASSPRWGTLNTEAFF. The CDR3 nucleotides read TGTGCCAGCAGCCCACGATGGGGGACCCTGAACACTGAAGCTTTCTTT.

The rearrangement joins TRBV7-8 to TRBJ1-3; D might be TRBD1 (6 bases). The CDR3 contains 14 residues. V lost 0 bases to trimming and J lost 9 bases, with 12 bases between them. Germline CDR1 is SGHVS and CDR2 is FQNEAQ. The CDR3 reads CASSLAGAPGTIYF. In DNA, the CDR3 is TGTGCCAGCAGCTTAGCGGGGGCACCCGGCACCATATATTTT.

This chain links TRBV10-1 with TRBJ1-3, with D hard to call. The V end was cut by 4 bases, the J end by 2 bases, with 6 bases between. Germline CDR1 and CDR2: WNHNN and SYGVQD (reference sequence). The CDR3 spans 13 residues. The CDR3 DNA reads as TGCGCCAGCAGTGGGACGGCTGGAAACACCATATATTTT. This translates into CASSGTAGNTIYF.